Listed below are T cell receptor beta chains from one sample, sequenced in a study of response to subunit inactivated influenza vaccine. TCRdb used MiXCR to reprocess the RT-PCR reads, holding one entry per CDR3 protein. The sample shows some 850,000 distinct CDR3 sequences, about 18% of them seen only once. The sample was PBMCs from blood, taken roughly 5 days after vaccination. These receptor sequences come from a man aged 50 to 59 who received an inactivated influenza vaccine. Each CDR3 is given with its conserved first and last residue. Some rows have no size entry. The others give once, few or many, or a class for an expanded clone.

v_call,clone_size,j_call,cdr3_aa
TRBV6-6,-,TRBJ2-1,CASGWTAYNEQFF
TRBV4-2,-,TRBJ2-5,CASSQDSVETQYF
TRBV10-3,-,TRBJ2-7,CAISELKTGVYEQYF
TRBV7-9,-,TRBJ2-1,CASSSLGRFNNEQFF
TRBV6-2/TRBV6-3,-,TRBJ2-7,CASSIPGLAGSEQYF
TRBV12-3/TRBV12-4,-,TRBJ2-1,CASSDQRENEQFF
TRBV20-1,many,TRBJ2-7,CSVGLAGATHEQYF
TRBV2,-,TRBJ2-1,CASRHRDSPYEQFF
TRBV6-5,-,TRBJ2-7,CASSYSGIPGLKAYEQYF
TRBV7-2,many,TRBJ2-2,CASSLVRATGELFF
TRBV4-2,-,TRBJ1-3,CASSQEIGQGSRISGNTIYF
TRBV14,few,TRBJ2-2,CASSQDLLTGELFF
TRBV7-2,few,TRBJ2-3,CASTVGFTDTQYF
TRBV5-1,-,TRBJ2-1,CASRDSNSYNEQFF
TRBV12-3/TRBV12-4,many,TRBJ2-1,CASSLANEQFF
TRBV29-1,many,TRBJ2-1,CSVASSGGGNEQFF
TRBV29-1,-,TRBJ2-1,CSALGGRHHYNEQFF